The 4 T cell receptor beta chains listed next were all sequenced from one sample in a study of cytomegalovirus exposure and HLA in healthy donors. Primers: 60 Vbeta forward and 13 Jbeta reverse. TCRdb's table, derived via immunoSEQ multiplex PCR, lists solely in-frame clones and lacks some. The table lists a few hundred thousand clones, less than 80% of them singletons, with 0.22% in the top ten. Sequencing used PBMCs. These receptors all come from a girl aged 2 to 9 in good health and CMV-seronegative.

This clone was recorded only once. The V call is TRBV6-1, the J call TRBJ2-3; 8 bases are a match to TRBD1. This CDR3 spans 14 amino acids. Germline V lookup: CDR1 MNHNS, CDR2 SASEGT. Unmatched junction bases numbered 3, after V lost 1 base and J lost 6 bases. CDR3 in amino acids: CASSEGTGRDTQYF. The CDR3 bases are TGTGCCAGCAGTGAAGGGACAGGGCGGGATACGCAGTATTTT.

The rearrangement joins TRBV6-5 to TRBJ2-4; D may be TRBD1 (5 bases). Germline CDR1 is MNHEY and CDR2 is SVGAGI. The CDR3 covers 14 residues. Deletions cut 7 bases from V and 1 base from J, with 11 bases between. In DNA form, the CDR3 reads TGTGCCAGCACCGCCCCAGGGGCCAAAAACATTCAGTACTTC. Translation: CASTAPGAKNIQYF.

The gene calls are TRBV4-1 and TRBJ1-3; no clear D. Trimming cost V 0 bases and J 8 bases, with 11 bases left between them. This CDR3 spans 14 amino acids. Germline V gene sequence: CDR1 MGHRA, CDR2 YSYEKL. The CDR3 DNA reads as TGCGCCAGCAGCCAAGAGGAGGTCGAAGACACCATATATTTT. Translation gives CASSQEEVEDTIYF.

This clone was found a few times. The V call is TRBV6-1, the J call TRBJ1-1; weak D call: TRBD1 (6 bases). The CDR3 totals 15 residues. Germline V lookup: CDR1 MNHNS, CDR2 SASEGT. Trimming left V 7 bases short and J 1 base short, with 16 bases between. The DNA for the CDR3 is TGTGCCAGCACCTCGGGACACCTAAGGAACACTGAAGCTTTCTTT. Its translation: CASTSGHLRNTEAFF.